This T cell receptor (beta chain) was identified in a study of cytomegalovirus exposure and HLA in healthy donors. General study findings and limits: For most subjects, TCR beta sequences were reported to predict HLA-A and HLA-B alleles with accuracy. Later work found that TCR association rates differed between HLA loci; DRB1 had the most and HLA-C the fewest.

Germline CDR1 reads SGDLS; CDR2 reads YYNGEE. This CDR3 region has 14 residues. J lost 5 bases, V lost 3 bases, and 0 bases had no gene match. Concerning this clone: What it binds is unknown.

The PCR employed 60 Vbeta primers together with 13 Jbeta primers. Sequenced by immunoSEQ multiplex PCR; TCRdb stores in-frame clones only, minus some. Of about 200,000 clones in the sample, around 85% are singletons; the top ten hold about 2.5%. The sample consisted of PBMCs. J is TRBJ2-1 and V is TRBV9, with 12 bases fitting TRBD2. This sequence was found in a woman between 50 and 59 years old in good health and CMV-seronegative. CDR3 sequence: CASSGLAGDNEQFF. CDR3 bases: TGTGCCAGCAGCGGACTAGCGGGAGACAATGAGCAGTTCTTC.